This T cell receptor beta chain was identified during a study of blood T cell repertoires in COVID-19. For the study at large: Italy, Spain and the United States were the sources of the convalescent and acute COVID-19 samples.

Germline V gene sequence: CDR1 SGHNT, CDR2 YENEEA. J was trimmed by 0 bases and V by 3 bases; bases with no gene match: 4. The CDR3 contains 15 residues. Method: immunoSEQ multiplex PCR; TCRdb's copy keeps in-frame clones and lacks some. This sample carries roughly 290,000 clones, 65% to 85% of them seen once, and the ten largest clones take around a sixth. The receptor comes from a person aged 65-85 years with COVID-19, enrolled during active disease. V is TRBV11-3 and J is TRBJ2-7; TRBD1 matches at 8 bases. The specimen was peripheral blood. The CDR3 sequence is CASSLNRGVSYEQYF. The CDR3 nucleotides read TGTGCCAGCAGCTTGAACAGGGGGGTCTCCTACGAGCAGTACTTC.